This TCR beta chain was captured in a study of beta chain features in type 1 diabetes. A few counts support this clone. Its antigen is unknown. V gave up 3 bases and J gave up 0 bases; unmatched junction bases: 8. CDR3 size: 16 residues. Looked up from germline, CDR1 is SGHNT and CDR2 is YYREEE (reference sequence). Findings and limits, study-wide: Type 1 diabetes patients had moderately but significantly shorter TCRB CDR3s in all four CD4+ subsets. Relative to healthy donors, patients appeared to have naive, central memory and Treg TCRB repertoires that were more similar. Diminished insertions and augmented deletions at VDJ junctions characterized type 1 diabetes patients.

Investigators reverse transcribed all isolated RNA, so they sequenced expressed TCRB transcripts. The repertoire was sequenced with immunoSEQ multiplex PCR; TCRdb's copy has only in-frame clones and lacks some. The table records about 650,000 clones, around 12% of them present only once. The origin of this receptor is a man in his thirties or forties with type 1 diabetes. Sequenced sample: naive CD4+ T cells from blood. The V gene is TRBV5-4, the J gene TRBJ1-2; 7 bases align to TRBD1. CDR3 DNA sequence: TGTGCCAGCAGCTCTAAGGGGGCAGACACTAACTATGGCTACACCTTC. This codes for CASSSKGADTNYGYTF. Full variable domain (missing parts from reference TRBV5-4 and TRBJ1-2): ETGVTQSPTHLIKTRGQQVTLRCSSQSGHNTVSWYQQALGQGPQFIFQYYREEENGRGNFPPRFSGLQFPNYSSELNVNALELDDSALYLCASSSKGADTNYGYTFGSGTRLTVV.